Here is one T cell receptor beta chain with its context. No antigen is known for it. Base qualities are not at hand, and no much larger clone is one base apart. Every donor was a healthy Caucasian. Library prep was done by 5' RACE. The instrument given in TCRdb is Illumina HiSeq 2000. A universal primer binding site was added through template switching, and the final cDNA carried a unique molecular identifier so that TCR cDNA molecules could be counted accurately. Specific primers in the conserved constant-segment region were used to synthesize first-strand cDNA for TCR alpha and beta chains. To control for contamination, every cDNA library carried two barcodes: a SMART-Mk sample barcode plus Illumina barcodes. TruSeq adapter sequences, together with Illumina sample barcodes, were added in two successive PCR steps. The Illumina HiSeq platform was used with custom primers to sequence TCR alpha and beta cDNA libraries. In the source study's methods: Raw reads were processed with MiGEC to extract unique molecular identifiers, and MiXCR was used to determine CDR3 positions. For each individual, recombination models were inferred using an EM algorithm with the repgenHMM and IGoR tools. The tcR package in R was used for shared clonotype analysis, with sharing normalized by the product of cloneset sizes. Out-of-frame nonproductive sequences were analyzed to study raw recombination free of thymic and clonal selection effects. TCRdb's own reprocessing of the public reads used fastp at Q25 and MiXCR and kept productive beta chains. Identical CDR3 protein sequences are pooled into one entry, listed with their most common genes and DNA. None of the V and J calls come from the authors' own analysis; TCRdb made them. Counted in this sample were 1,800,000 or so distinct CDR3 sequences; 25% to 35% of them appeared once. Approximately 0.29% of the sample belongs to the ten largest clones.

Germline trimming amounts to 8 bases on V and 3 bases on J, with 5 as the count of junction bases outside the gene matches. Sequences SQVTM (CDR1) and ANQGSEA (CDR2) are obtained from the germline V gene. From its cysteine to its phenylalanine, the CDR3 spans 13 amino acids. The only DNA kept is the CDR3, 39 bases in frame from the first base. This entry belongs to a study of identical twins (TCRdb year 2016). About the full investigation: The study deep-sequenced TCR alpha and beta repertoires from monozygotic twins, unrelated adults of various ages and cord blood to test whether fetal clonotypes persist. To rule out contamination, replicate twin experiments were performed at different times with different library preparation protocols.

Findings and caveats that apply to the study as a whole: In monozygotic twins, out-of-frame TCR alpha sharing was systematically underestimated by recombination models, although the models agreed with sharing between unrelated individuals. Invariant T cells such as MAIT and iNKT could partly confound zero-insertion analyses, although diverse VJ usage argued against such confounding for most clonotypes. In beta out-of-frame sequences, excess twin sharing was weaker, because having fewer shared sequences lowered the signal-to-noise ratio. Because the same donors could not be followed over many years, the conclusions relied on cross-sectional statistical analysis. Abundant cord blood beta clonotypes had fewer insertions, young adult naive repertoires showed a similar but weaker trend, and memory repertoires showed no such trend. Compared with coincidental sharing between unrelated individuals, out-of-frame TCR alpha sequences shared between twins had an excess of sequences with low generation probability.

The rearranged segments are TRBV29-1 and TRBJ1-5, with TRBD1 matching 9 junction bases. Sequencing input: cord blood. The TCR comes from a newborn girl in good health. The DNA reads TGCAGCACCCGGGACAGGGACAATCAGCCCCAGCATTTT. It translates as CSTRDRDNQPQHF.